A selection of T cell receptor beta chains follows, all from one sample in a study of blood T cell repertoires in COVID-19. TCRdb keeps only in-frame clones here, not all; method: immunoSEQ multiplex PCR. The sample lists 250,000 to 400,000 clones, about nine tenths seen once, with approximately 4.7% in the top ten. Source material: PBMCs or T cells enriched from blood (not recorded which). These receptors were taken from a man aged 55 to 70 who had recovered from COVID-19. CDR3s include the opening cysteine and the closing phenylalanine or tryptophan. A D gene is named only where the DNA matches it firmly. Expanded clones get a size class; other rows say once, few or many, or leave the size out.

clone_size	v_call	d_call	j_call	cdr3_aa	cdr3_nt
-	TRBV6-4	-	TRBJ2-1	CASSDSGLKQFF	TGTGCCAGCAGTGACTCAGGACTAAAGCAGTTCTTC
-	TRBV7-2	-	TRBJ1-5	CASSFSVYSNQPQHF	TGTGCCAGCAGCTTCAGCGTATATAGCAATCAGCCCCAGCATTTT
-	TRBV5-4	TRBD2	TRBJ2-5	CASSTLAGEETQYF	TGTGCCAGCAGCACACTAGCGGGAGAAGAGACCCAGTACTTC
-	TRBV6-5	-	TRBJ2-5	CASRSLDSPPTQYF	TGTGCCAGCAGATCCCTGGACTCCCCGCCGACCCAGTACTTC
-	TRBV7-3	-	TRBJ2-1	CASSLNPSGPYNEQFF	TGTGCCAGCAGCTTAAACCCCAGCGGGCCCTACAATGAGCAGTTCTTC
-	TRBV11-2	TRBD1	TRBJ2-7	CASSRGQGYEQYF	TGTGCCAGCAGCCGCGGACAGGGCTACGAGCAGTACTTC
-	TRBV9	TRBD2	TRBJ2-5	CASSEGLAGIKETQYF	TGTGCCAGCAGCGAGGGACTAGCGGGAATTAAAGAGACCCAGTACTTC
-	TRBV3-1/TRBV3-2	-	TRBJ1-2	CASSQAQNGYTF	TGTGCCAGCAGCCAAGCACAGAATGGCTACACCTTC
-	TRBV2	-	TRBJ2-3	CASSLEIGDTQYF	TGTGCCAGCAGTCTCGAGATCGGGGATACGCAGTATTTT
-	TRBV7-2	-	TRBJ2-3	CASSLRQGTDTQYF	TGTGCCAGCAGCCTAAGGCAGGGGACAGATACGCAGTATTTT
-	TRBV19	TRBD1	TRBJ1-2	CASRISLQGGGYGYTF	TGTGCCAGTAGGATTAGTCTCCAGGGGGGAGGCTATGGCTACACCTTC
few	TRBV6-5	TRBD1	TRBJ1-2	CASSNGGTGAFGYTF	TGTGCCAGCAGTAATGGGGGGACAGGGGCCTTCGGCTACACCTTC
once	TRBV7-2	-	TRBJ2-7	CASSLGTEREQYF	TGTGCCAGCAGCTTAGGGACAGAGAGAGAGCAGTACTTC
-	TRBV5-1	TRBD2	TRBJ2-3	CASSLVSGSDTQYF	TGCGCCAGCAGCTTGGTTAGCGGGAGTGATACGCAGTATTTT
-	TRBV7-3	TRBD1	TRBJ2-1	CASSLFTGVNEQFF	TGTGCCAGCAGCTTATTCACAGGGGTCAATGAGCAGTTCTTC
-	TRBV5-1	TRBD1	TRBJ1-4	CASSPGQGVEELFF	TGCGCCAGCAGCCCGGGACAGGGGGTTGAGGAACTGTTTTTT
-	TRBV4-1	TRBD1	TRBJ1-4	CASSQATGAWYVSSATNEKLFF	TGCGCCAGCAGCCAAGCAACAGGGGCCTGGTATGTGTCAAGCGCAACTAATGAAAAACTGTTTTTT
-	TRBV19	-	TRBJ1-1	CASSISGHTEAFF	TGTGCCAGTAGTATCAGCGGGCACACTGAAGCTTTCTTT
-	TRBV27	TRBD2	TRBJ2-1	CASSLRTSGYNEQFF	TGTGCCAGCAGTCTACGGACTAGCGGCTACAATGAGCAGTTCTTC
-	TRBV11-2	TRBD2	TRBJ2-7	CASSSTAGGPYEQYF	TGTGCCAGCAGCTCTACGGCGGGAGGGCCTTACGAGCAGTACTTC
-	TRBV5-1	TRBD2	TRBJ2-2	CASSPVISGITGELFF	TGCGCCAGCAGCCCAGTAATTAGCGGGATCACCGGGGAGCTGTTTTTT
few	TRBV24-1	-	TRBJ2-1	CATSESGNNEQFF	TGTGCCACCAGTGAATCCGGGAACAATGAGCAGTTCTTC
-	TRBV6-5	-	TRBJ1-1	CASSYELRRDTEAFF	TGTGCCAGCAGTTACGAACTCCGGCGGGACACTGAAGCTTTCTTT
-	TRBV27	-	TRBJ1-2	CASRTVLDGYTF	TGTGCCAGCAGGACAGTCTTGGATGGCTACACCTTC
-	TRBV10-3	TRBD1	TRBJ2-7	CATSGTENEQYF	TGTGCCACATCCGGGACAGAGAACGAGCAGTACTTC
-	TRBV19	TRBD1	TRBJ2-3	CASTSGTGHNTQYF	TGTGCCAGTACTTCCGGGACAGGGCATAATACGCAGTATTTT
-	TRBV29-1	-	TRBJ1-1	CSALITVNTEAFF	TGCAGCGCCCTAATAACAGTGAACACTGAAGCTTTCTTT
-	TRBV2	TRBD2	TRBJ2-1	CASSEAPLRGLAGVRDEQFF	TGTGCCAGCAGTGAAGCCCCCTTACGGGGCTTAGCGGGAGTGCGAGATGAGCAGTTCTTC
once	TRBV5-1	-	TRBJ1-2	CASSLLPTVNYGYTF	TGCGCCAGCAGCTTGCTCCCTACAGTGAACTATGGCTACACCTTC
-	TRBV4-1	TRBD2	TRBJ2-7	CASNQGAGGIYEQYF	TGCGCCAGCAATCAGGGAGCGGGAGGAATATACGAGCAGTACTTC
-	TRBV5-1	TRBD2	TRBJ2-3	CASSLVVGTSGRDTQYF	TGCGCCAGCAGCTTGGTTGTCGGGACTAGCGGGAGGGATACGCAGTATTTT
-	TRBV7-2	-	TRBJ2-1	CASSSRRGASGAGYNEQFF	TGTGCCAGCAGCTCACGGAGGGGGGCTAGCGGAGCCGGCTACAATGAGCAGTTCTTC
-	TRBV5-1	-	TRBJ2-3	CASSYNRVSTDTQYF	TGCGCCAGCAGCTACAACAGGGTGAGCACAGATACGCAGTATTTT
-	TRBV21-1	-	TRBJ2-1	CASSKRSGSSYNEQFF	TGTGCCAGCAGCAAGAGAAGCGGGAGCTCCTACAATGAGCAGTTCTTC
-	TRBV7-2	TRBD2	TRBJ2-7	CASSSPTSGSREQYF	TGTGCCAGCAGCTCTCCGACTAGCGGGAGTCGGGAGCAGTACTTC
once	TRBV7-3	TRBD1	TRBJ2-1	CASSLGGTGSNEQFF	TGTGCCAGCAGCTTAGGAGGGACAGGAAGCAATGAGCAGTTCTTC
-	TRBV29-1	-	TRBJ2-3	CSVDRQSTDTQYF	TGCAGCGTTGACCGCCAGTCCACAGATACGCAGTATTTT
-	TRBV28	-	TRBJ2-4	CASSSGVVDIQYF	TGTGCCAGCAGTTCGGGGGTCGTGGACATTCAGTACTTC
-	TRBV5-4	TRBD2	TRBJ2-1	CASSLTSGGYNEQFF	TGTGCCAGCAGCTTGACTAGCGGGGGGTACAATGAGCAGTTCTTC
-	TRBV6-6	-	TRBJ2-3	CASTDRSTDTQYF	TGTGCCAGCACCGACAGGTCTACAGATACGCAGTATTTT
-	TRBV19	-	TRBJ2-3	CASSVSGSTDTQYF	TGTGCCAGTAGTGTAAGCGGGAGCACAGATACGCAGTATTTT
-	TRBV4-2	TRBD2	TRBJ2-7	CASSLLKGSGDYEQYF	TGTGCCAGCAGCCTACTAAAGGGGAGCGGGGACTATGAGCAGTACTTC
-	TRBV5-1	TRBD1	TRBJ1-2	CASSLQTGEGYTF	TGCGCCAGCAGCCTACAGACAGGGGAGGGCTACACCTTC
-	TRBV2	-	TRBJ2-7	CASKQGNYEQYF	TGTGCCAGCAAGCAGGGGAACTACGAGCAGTACTTC
-	TRBV7-6	TRBD2	TRBJ2-7	CASSPFSGRAPGEQYF	TGTGCCAGCAGCCCCTTTAGCGGGAGGGCTCCAGGCGAGCAGTACTTC
once	TRBV6-5	TRBD2	TRBJ2-1	CASKSSGRGNEQFF	TGTGCCAGCAAATCTAGCGGCCGGGGAAATGAGCAGTTCTTC
-	TRBV18	-	TRBJ2-7	CASSLGSFNEQYF	TGTGCCAGCTCACTCGGGAGCTTCAACGAGCAGTACTTC
-	TRBV28	-	TRBJ2-7	CASSLIGGTGNEQYF	TGTGCCAGCAGTTTAATTGGCGGGACCGGGAACGAGCAGTACTTC
-	TRBV7-2	TRBD1	TRBJ2-7	CASSLGQGDEQYF	TGTGCCAGCAGCTTGGGACAGGGGGACGAGCAGTACTTC
-	TRBV9	-	TRBJ2-7	CASSVVDLSYEQYF	TGTGCCAGCAGCGTAGTAGACTTGTCCTACGAGCAGTACTTC
-	TRBV27	-	TRBJ2-7	CASSLWQGKNEQYF	TGTGCCAGCAGTTTGTGGCAGGGGAAGAACGAGCAGTACTTC
-	TRBV5-1	TRBD2	TRBJ2-7	CASSLILAGGLTYEQYF	TGCGCCAGCAGCTTGATTCTAGCGGGAGGGCTCACCTACGAGCAGTACTTC
-	TRBV15	TRBD1	TRBJ2-7	CATSTGTGSYEQYF	TGTGCCACCAGCACCGGGACAGGGTCCTACGAGCAGTACTTC
-	TRBV7-2	-	TRBJ2-5	CASSFRDIQETQYF	TGTGCCAGCAGCTTCCGGGACATCCAAGAGACCCAGTACTTC
-	TRBV30	-	TRBJ1-5	CAWSRGNNQPQHF	TGTGCCTGGAGTCGGGGGAACAATCAGCCCCAGCATTTT
-	TRBV7-9	TRBD1	TRBJ1-2	CASSFQGAVYGYTF	TGTGCCAGCAGCTTTCAGGGGGCTGTCTATGGCTACACCTTC